This T cell receptor beta chain was observed in a study of human T cells and chemical hapten exposure. The wider study: Weekly diphenylcyclopropenone doses were given to patients' scalps across the approximately 25-week study.

A few counts support this clonotype. Using its own MiXCR run on the RACE reads, TCRdb lists one record per CDR3 protein. The data show 75,000 to 95,000 distinct CDR3 sequences, with about 12% seen just once and roughly 4% held by the top ten. Time point defined: patch test 1, 2 weeks after DPC sensitization. Treatment given: therapeutic diphenylcyclopropenone sensitization with weekly scalp DPC. Blood draws came before every patch-test application. With 1 base removed from V and 3 bases from J, the gap between germline ends came to 10 bases. This CDR3 comprises 14 residues. Germline V lookup: CDR1 ENHRY, CDR2 SYGVKD.

This TCR derives from a woman aged 60-75 years with alopecia areata. Some clones in this sample may be carry-over from other donors' samples. This specimen consisted of whole blood, obtained in connection with sensitization to the hapten diphenylcyclopropenone (DPC). This chain joins TRBV10-3 and TRBJ2-7; D gene ambiguous. The DNA of the CDR3 is TGTGCCATCAGTGAGTTTCAGGAAAGCTACGAGCAGTACTTC. This encodes CAISEFQESYEQYF.